One and the same sample provided the 18 T cell receptor beta chains below, sequenced in a study of cytomegalovirus exposure and HLA in healthy donors. A multiplex PCR was run with 60 Vbeta primers and 13 Jbeta primers. The method was immunoSEQ multiplex PCR; TCRdb's version includes in-frame clones alone and lacks a portion of them. This table has some 130,000 clones, 80% appearing once. Sequences were obtained from PBMCs. The receptors stem from a man aged 25 to 40 in good health and CMV-seronegative.

Remarks on this clone: A junction boundary mismatches the germline segment, possibly from a read error. This same CDR3 is encoded by further DNA sequences in the sample. The chain uses TRBV29-1 and TRBJ2-3; TRBD2 might be the D (5 bases). The V gene's germline CDR1 is SQVTM and CDR2 ANQGSEA. The CDR3 length is 17 residues. The CDR3 loop is CSVELRGPSQPPDTQYF. Written as DNA, the CDR3 is TGCAGCGTTGAACTCCGAGGCCCTAGCCAACCTCCAGATACACAGTATTTT.

The chain uses TRBV5-4 and TRBJ2-1; 7 bases map to TRBD2. CDR1 and CDR2 from the germline V gene are SGHNT and YYREEE (reference sequence). V dropped 0 bases and J dropped 7; count of bases not matched to a gene: 10. The CDR3 length is 16 residues. As DNA, the CDR3 is TGTGCCAGCAGCTTGGCAGGGCGCGGGAGTTTGAATGAGCAGTTCTTC. This sequence encodes CASSLAGRGSLNEQFF.

The chain employs TRBV28 and TRBJ1-1, with D possibly TRBD1 on 6 matching bases. Germline V gives CDR1 MDHEN, CDR2 SYDVKM. The CDR3 runs 13 residues. The V end was cut by 5 bases, the J end by 4 bases, with 11 bases between. The CDR3 bases are TGTGCCAGCAGTCCAGGACAGCCCACTGAAGCTTTCTTT. Protein product: CASSPGQPTEAFF. Combining the CDR3 with reference TRBV28 and TRBJ1-1 gives the whole variable domain DVKVTQSSRYLVKRTGEKVFLECVQDMDHENMFWYRQDPGLGLRLIYFSYDVKMKEKGDIPEGYSVSREKKERFSLILESASTNQTSMYLCASSPGQPTEAFFGQGTRLTVV.

The V and J genes are TRBV7-6 and TRBJ2-1; 9 bases agree with TRBD2. CDR1 is SGHVS, CDR2 FNYEAQ, per germline. The CDR3 has 16 amino acids. J lost 6 bases, V lost 3 bases, and 9 bases had no gene match. The CDR3 protein is CASSFIWASGANEQFF. The CDR3 region has the DNA TGTGCCAGCAGCTTTATCTGGGCTAGCGGGGCCAATGAGCAGTTCTTC.

The genes are TRBV11-2 and TRBJ1-1, with D maybe TRBD1 (5 bases). Germline V CDR1 and CDR2: SGHAT, FQNNGV. The CDR3 has 18 residues. Trimming took off 3 bases at V and 10 bases at J, with 30 bases between the two ends. The CDR3 protein is CASSFGGSGQGAGKGAFF. DNA of the CDR3: TGTGCCAGCAGCTTCGGAGGGTCTGGTCAGGGCGCAGGTAAGGGAGCTTTCTTT. Full variable domain (rest looked up from reference TRBV11-2 and TRBJ1-1): EAGVAQSPRYKIIEKRQSVAFWCNPISGHATLYWYQQILGQGPKLLIQFQNNGVVDDSQLPKDRFSAERLKGVDSTLKIQPAKLEDSAVYLCASSFGGSGQGAGKGAFFGQGTRLTVV.

J is TRBJ1-5 and V is TRBV5-4; possibly TRBD1 for D (5 bases). Between the trimmed V and J ends, which lost 2 bases and 6 bases, there was a span of 12 bases. Germline CDR1 reads SGHNT; CDR2 reads YYREEE (reference sequence). The CDR3 runs to 14 residues. The CDR3 here is CASSFGGSGQPQHF. Here the CDR3 DNA reads TGTGCCAGCAGCTTCGGGGGGTCTGGTCAGCCCCAGCATTTT.

The rearrangement joins TRBV5-1 to TRBJ2-5; D not certain. V was trimmed by 4 bases and J by 4 bases, leaving 11 bases between them. CDR3 length: 13 residues. Germline V CDR1 and CDR2: SGHRS, YFSETQ. The CDR3, as DNA: TGCGCCAGCAGCATGCCGCCGAGAGAGACCCAGTACTTC. This gives the protein CASSMPPRETQYF.

The genes are TRBV7-8 and TRBJ2-4; 7 nucleotides align to TRBD1. The junction had 6 bases not matched to a gene; V was cut back by 5 bases and J by 2 bases. This CDR3 contains 15 residues. Germline assignment: CDR1 SGHVS and CDR2 FQNEAQ. The CDR3 is CASSPTGQTKNIQYF. The CDR3 DNA is TGTGCCAGCAGCCCGACAGGGCAAACCAAAAACATTCAGTACTTC.

This sequence joins TRBV2 and TRBJ2-1; possibly TRBD2 for D (5 bases). Germline CDR1 SNHLY, CDR2 FYNNEI. The CDR3 length is 14 residues. Between the trimmed V and J ends, which lost 4 bases and 4 bases, there was a span of 11 bases. The CDR3 coding sequence is TGTGCCAGCAGTGGTGTGGGAGTTTACAATGAGCAGTTCTTC. Its translation: CASSGVGVYNEQFF.

V and J are TRBV28 and TRBJ2-5, with a weak D call TRBD1 (6 bases). There are 12 residues in the CDR3. The ends were cut back, 6 bases at V and 5 bases at J, with 10 bases in the middle. Germline CDR1 reads MDHEN; CDR2 reads SYDVKM. CDR3 protein: CASRQGVETQYF. The CDR3 nucleotides are TGTGCCAGCAGACAGGGTGTGGAGACCCAGTACTTC.

The chain links TRBV19 to TRBJ2-1; D may be TRBD2 (5 bases). V dropped 6 bases and J dropped 5 bases, with 17 bases sitting between them. Germline V gene lookup returns CDR1 LNHDA and CDR2 SQIVND (reference sequence). This CDR3 is 15 amino acids long. The CDR3 DNA follows: TGTGCCAGTAGCTCCGAGGCTAGCCGTAACAATGAGCAGTTCTTC. Amino acids: CASSSEASRNNEQFF.

This clone was seen only a few times. CDR3 nucleotides: TGTGCCAGCCCAGACAGATTCTACAATGAGCAGTTCTTC. Translating gives CASPDRFYNEQFF. The chain combines TRBV6-1 with TRBJ2-1, with a possible D match to TRBD1 (5 bases). Trimming cost V 8 bases and J 3 bases, with 11 bases left between them. Looked up from germline, CDR1 is MNHNS and CDR2 is SASEGT. CDR3 length: 13 amino acids.

The genes are TRBV6-1 and TRBJ2-7, with TRBD2 matching over 11 bases. Germline assignment: CDR1 MNHNS and CDR2 SASEGT. The CDR3 has 16 amino acids. Trimming removed 4 bases from V and 4 bases from J; junction bases left unmatched: 9. CDR3 in amino acids: CASSGSLAGAGYEQYF. As DNA, the CDR3 is TGTGCCAGCAGTGGATCACTAGCGGGAGCCGGTTACGAGCAGTACTTC.

This clone was seen only a few times. The rearrangement joins TRBV27 to TRBJ2-1, with TRBD1 as a possible D gene (6 bases). The CDR3 is 15 residues long. Germline lookup yields CDR1 MNHEY and CDR2 SMNVEV (reference sequence). Trimming cost V 5 bases and J 7 bases, with 18 bases left between them. The CDR3 is CASSAAIGGGNEQFF. The CDR3 region has the DNA TGTGCCAGCAGTGCCGCGATTGGGGGCGGGAATGAGCAGTTCTTC.

Note on this clone: The junction departs from germline at one end; a sequencing error may be responsible. The chain joins TRBV10-2 to TRBJ1-5; perhaps TRBD1 as D (5 bases). The CDR3 sequence is 16 residues long. Germline values: CDR1 WSHSY, CDR2 SAAADI. CDR3 DNA: TGCGCCAGCAGTGATCCGGGGGTACATAGCAATCAGCCCCAGAATTTT. Its protein is CASSDPGVHSNQPQNF.

The CDR3 nucleotides are TGTGCCAGCAGCTTAGCGGGGTCGGTAGCGGGATCGGTCGGGGAGCTGTTTTTT. This gives the protein CASSLAGSVAGSVGELFF. The V and J genes are TRBV7-9 and TRBJ2-2; 8 bases line up with TRBD2. CDR3 size: 18 residues. The junction had 13 bases not matched to a gene; V was cut back by 0 bases and J by 7 bases. Germline-derived CDR1 and CDR2 are SEHNR and FQNEAQ (reference sequence).

The rearrangement uses TRBV9 and TRBJ1-2; a weak D match, TRBD1 (5 bases). The germline CDR1 and CDR2 sequences are SGDLS and YYNGEE. CDR3 length: 11 amino acids. For the CDR3, the DNA is TGTGCTTCAGGGAACGACTATGGCTACACCTTC. Translation: CASGNDYGYTF.

This sequence joins TRBV7-2 and TRBJ1-5, with TRBD1 matching 9 bases. Germline assignment: CDR1 SGHTA and CDR2 FQGNSA. The J segment lost 4 bases and the V segment lost 8 bases, leaving 3 bases of the junction unmatched. The CDR3 contains 13 residues. The CDR3 loop is CASGTGQNQPQHF. The CDR3 DNA reads as TGTGCCAGCGGGACAGGGCAGAATCAGCCCCAGCATTTT.